This T cell receptor (beta chain) was found in a study of T cell responses to AZD1222 COVID-19 vaccine. The overall study: Second-dose groups at about 4 or about 12 weeks were pooled.

TCRdb's copy holds only in-frame clones and misses some; the assay was immunoSEQ multiplex PCR. Of 100,000 to 120,000 clones in the sample, around 93% are singletons; the top ten hold over 6%. As regards this clone: Antigen: not known.

V was pared by 7 bases and J by 3 bases, with 14 bases of the junction left unmatched. This CDR3 is built from 19 residues. Germline V gene sequence: CDR1 LNHDA, CDR2 SQIVND (reference sequence). Study-wide points: No repertoire was sampled before or during the peak T cell response, only after it. Spike-specific TCR breadth and depth were elevated following two AZD1222 doses. Unmutated variant regions are reportedly the target of nearly half of TCRs that are spike-specific.

Sequencing used peripheral blood, obtained on day 0 of AZD1222 vaccination. The chain uses TRBV19 and TRBJ2-1, with 14 positions matching TRBD2. The clonotype was recovered from an adult in good health. CDR3 protein: CASTMGETSGGAHYNEQFF. CDR3 nucleotides: TGTGCCAGTACCATGGGAGAGACTAGCGGGGGGGCCCACTACAATGAGCAGTTCTTC.